This T cell receptor beta chain was obtained from a study of T cell responses to AZD1222 COVID-19 vaccine. Assay: immunoSEQ multiplex PCR; the TCRdb copy retains only in-frame clones and omits some. The sample contains some 96,000 clones, around 87% of which appear only once. V shed 3 bases, J shed 6 bases, and the junction held 7 bases outside the gene matches. The CDR3 spans 15 residues. Germline V gene lookup returns CDR1 SGHTA and CDR2 FQGNSA. This TCR came from an adult in good health. The chain links TRBV7-2 to TRBJ2-7; 11 bases fit TRBD2. The specimen comprised peripheral blood, sampled on day 0 of MenACWY control vaccination. The CDR3 sequence is CASSFIAGGPGEQYF. In DNA, the CDR3 is TGTGCCAGCAGCTTTATAGCGGGGGGGCCAGGCGAGCAGTACTTC.